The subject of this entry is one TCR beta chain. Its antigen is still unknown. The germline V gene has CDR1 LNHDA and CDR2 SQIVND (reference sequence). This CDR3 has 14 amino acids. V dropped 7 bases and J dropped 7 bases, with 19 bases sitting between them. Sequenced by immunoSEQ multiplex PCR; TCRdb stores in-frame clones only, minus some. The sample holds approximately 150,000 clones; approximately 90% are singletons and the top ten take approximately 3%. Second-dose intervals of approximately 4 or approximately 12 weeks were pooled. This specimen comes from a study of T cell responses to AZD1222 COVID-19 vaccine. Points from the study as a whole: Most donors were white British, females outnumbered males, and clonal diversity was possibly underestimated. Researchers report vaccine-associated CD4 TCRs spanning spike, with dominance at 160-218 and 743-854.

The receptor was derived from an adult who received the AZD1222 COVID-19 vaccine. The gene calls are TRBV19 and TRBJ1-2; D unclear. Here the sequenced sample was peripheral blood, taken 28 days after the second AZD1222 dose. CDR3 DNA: TGTGCCAGTACCAGAGACCCCAGAACTGCTGGCTACACCTTC. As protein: CASTRDPRTAGYTF. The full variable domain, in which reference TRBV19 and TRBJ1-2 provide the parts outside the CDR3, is DGGITQSPKYLFRKEGQNVTLSCEQNLNHDAMYWYRQDPGQGLRLIYYSQIVNDFQKGDIAEGYSVSREKKESFPLTVTSAQKNPTAFYLCASTRDPRTAGYTFGSGTRLTVV.